This paragraph covers one TCR beta chain sequence. Its antigen is not known. With the Oncomine TCR Beta short-read assay, DNA from cultured CD4+ T cells was sequenced. Using the QIAamp micro DNA kit, genomic DNA was extracted from the CD4+ T cells that had been cultured. TCRdb re-called the PCR reads with MiXCR, one entry per CDR3 protein. The data contain approximately 17,000 distinct CDR3 sequences, approximately 48% of them singletons. Noted treatment: approximately 11-day PBMC culture with coronavirus spike peptide pools or control peptides (ViraFEST assay). Peptide pools at 9.5 to 10 ug/ml and IL-2 at 8 to 10 IU/ml were added to cultures of under 2.5 million PBMCs per well. These data belong to a study of vaccination and CD4 T cells after COVID-19. As for the study in general: Samples were taken after vaccination, a median of roughly 70 days after dose two, with a range of 14 to 241.

The CDR3 contains 15 residues. The V gene's germline CDR1 is SGHTA and CDR2 FQGNSA. The junction had 2 bases not matched to a gene; V was cut back by 3 bases and J by 0 bases. Source: CD4+ T cells from blood, cultured in vitro, taken before SARS-CoV-2 vaccination. The chain combines TRBV7-2 with TRBJ1-3, with 7 bases identical to TRBD1. The receptor comes from a human donor who had recovered from COVID-19. This CDR3 is CASSLTGHSGNTIYF. The CDR3, as DNA: TGTGCCAGCAGCTTGACAGGGCACTCTGGAAACACCATATATTTT.